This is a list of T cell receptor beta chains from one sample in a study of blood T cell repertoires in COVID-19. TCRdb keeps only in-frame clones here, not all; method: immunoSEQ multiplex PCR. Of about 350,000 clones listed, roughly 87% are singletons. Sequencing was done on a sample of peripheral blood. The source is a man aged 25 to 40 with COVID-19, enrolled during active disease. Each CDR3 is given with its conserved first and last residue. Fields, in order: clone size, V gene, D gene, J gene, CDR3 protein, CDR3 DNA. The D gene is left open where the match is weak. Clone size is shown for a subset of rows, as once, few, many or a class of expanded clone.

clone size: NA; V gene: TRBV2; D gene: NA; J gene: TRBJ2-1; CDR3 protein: CASSLDSHYNEQFF; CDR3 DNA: TGTGCCAGCAGCCTAGACTCTCACTACAATGAGCAGTTCTTC
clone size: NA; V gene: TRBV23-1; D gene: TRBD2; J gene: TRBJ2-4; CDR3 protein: CASSHCWASGSVRNIQYF; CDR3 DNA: TGCGCCAGCAGTCACTGTTGGGCTAGCGGGAGTGTTCGAAACATTCAGTACTTC
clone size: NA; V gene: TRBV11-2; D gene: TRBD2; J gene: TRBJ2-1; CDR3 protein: CASSLSSGGYNEQFF; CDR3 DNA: TGTGCCAGCAGCTTGTCGTCGGGGGGGTACAATGAGCAGTTCTTC
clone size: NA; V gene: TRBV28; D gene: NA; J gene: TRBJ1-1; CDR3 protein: CASSPIGEAFF; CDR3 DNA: TGTGCCAGCAGCCCTATCGGGGAAGCTTTCTTT
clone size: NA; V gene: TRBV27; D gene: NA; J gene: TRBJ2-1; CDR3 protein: CASSFNMVAPRFF; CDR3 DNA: TGTGCCAGCAGTTTTAACATGGTCGCCCCTCGGTTCTTC
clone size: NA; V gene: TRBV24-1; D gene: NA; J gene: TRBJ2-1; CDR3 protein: CATRGRDFYNEQFF; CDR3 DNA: TGTGCCACCAGGGGCCGGGACTTCTACAATGAGCAGTTCTTC
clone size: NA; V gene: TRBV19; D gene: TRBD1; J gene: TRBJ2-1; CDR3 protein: CASSISGGTYNEQFF; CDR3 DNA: TGTGCCAGTAGTATATCAGGGGGCACCTACAATGAGCAGTTCTTC
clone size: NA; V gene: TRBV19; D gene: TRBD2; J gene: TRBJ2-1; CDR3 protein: CAPTSGRSYNEQFF; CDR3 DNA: TGTGCCCCAACGAGCGGGAGGTCCTACAATGAGCAGTTCTTC
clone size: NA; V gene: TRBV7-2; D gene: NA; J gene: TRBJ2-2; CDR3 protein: CASSLMGAGTGELFF; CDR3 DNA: TGTGCCAGCAGCTTAATGGGGGCAGGCACCGGGGAGCTGTTTTTT
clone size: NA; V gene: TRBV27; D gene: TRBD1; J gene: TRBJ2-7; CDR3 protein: CASSPRTGPYEQYF; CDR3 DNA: TGTGCCAGCAGCCCCCGGACAGGGCCCTACGAGCAGTACTTC
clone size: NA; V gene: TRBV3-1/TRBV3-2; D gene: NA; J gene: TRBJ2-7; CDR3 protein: CASSQEGRRGEYEQYF; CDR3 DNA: TGTGCCAGCAGCCAAGAGGGACGGCGGGGTGAATACGAGCAGTACTTC
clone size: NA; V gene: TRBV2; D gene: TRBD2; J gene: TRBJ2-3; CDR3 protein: CASAGTSGLDTQYF; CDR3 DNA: TGTGCCAGCGCCGGGACTAGCGGATTAGATACGCAGTATTTT
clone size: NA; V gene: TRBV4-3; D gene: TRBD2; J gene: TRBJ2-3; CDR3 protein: CASSQDSSGNPYTQYF; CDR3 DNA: TGCGCCAGCAGCCAAGATTCTAGCGGGAACCCGTATACGCAGTATTTT
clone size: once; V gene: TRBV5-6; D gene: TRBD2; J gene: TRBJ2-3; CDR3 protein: CASSRLAGGGDTQYF; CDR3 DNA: TGTGCCAGCAGCCGCCTAGCGGGGGGAGGAGATACGCAGTATTTT
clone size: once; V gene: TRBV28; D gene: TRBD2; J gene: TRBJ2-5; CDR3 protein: CASSLWGSGRGRETQYF; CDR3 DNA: TGTGCCAGCAGTTTATGGGGTAGCGGGAGAGGGCGAGAGACCCAGTACTTC
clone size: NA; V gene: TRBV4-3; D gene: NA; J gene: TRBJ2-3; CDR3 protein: CASSNGQFGTDTQYF; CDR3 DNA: TGCGCCAGCAGCAACGGACAGTTTGGCACAGATACGCAGTATTTT
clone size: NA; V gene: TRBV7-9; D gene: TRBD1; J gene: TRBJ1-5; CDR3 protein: CASSMTGFNQPQHF; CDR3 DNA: TGTGCCAGCAGTATGACAGGGTTCAATCAGCCCCAGCATTTT
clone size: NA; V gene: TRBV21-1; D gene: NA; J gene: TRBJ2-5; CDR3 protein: CASSKEFSSGGLRKTQYF; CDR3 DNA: TGTGCCAGCAGCAAAGAGTTTTCTAGCGGGGGGTTAAGGAAGACCCAGTACTTC
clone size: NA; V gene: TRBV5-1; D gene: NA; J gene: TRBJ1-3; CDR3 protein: CASSQGQRGNTIYF; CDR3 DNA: TGCGCCAGCAGCCAAGGACAGAGGGGAAACACCATATATTTT
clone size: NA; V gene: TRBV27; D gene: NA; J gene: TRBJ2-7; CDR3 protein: CASSLSPGNEQYF; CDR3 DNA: TGTGCCAGCAGTTTATCGCCCGGGAACGAGCAGTACTTC
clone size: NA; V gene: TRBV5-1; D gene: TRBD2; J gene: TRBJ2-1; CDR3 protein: CASSHGTSGNYNEQFF; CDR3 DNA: TGCGCCAGCAGCCACGGGACTAGCGGGAACTACAATGAGCAGTTCTTC
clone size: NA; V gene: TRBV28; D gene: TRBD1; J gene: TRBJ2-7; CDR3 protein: CASSSAEGRGPSYEQYF; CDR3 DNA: TGTGCCAGCAGTTCCGCGGAAGGCAGGGGGCCGTCCTACGAGCAGTACTTC
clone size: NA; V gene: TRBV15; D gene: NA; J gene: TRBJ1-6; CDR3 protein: CATSRGFGSNSPLHF; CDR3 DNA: TGTGCCACCAGCAGAGGTTTCGGGAGTAATTCACCCCTCCACTTT
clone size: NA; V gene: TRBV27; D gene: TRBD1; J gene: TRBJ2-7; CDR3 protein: CASSSLQGVAYEQYF; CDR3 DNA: TGTGCCAGCAGTTCCCTACAGGGGGTAGCCTACGAGCAGTACTTC
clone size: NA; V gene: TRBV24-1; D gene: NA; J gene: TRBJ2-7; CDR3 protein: CATSGRDSSYEQYF; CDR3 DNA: TGTGCCACCAGTGGGAGGGACAGTTCCTACGAGCAGTACTTC